This T cell receptor beta chain was found in a study of blood T cell repertoires in COVID-19 (dated by TCRdb to the early 2020s). Looking at the study overall: Samples covering the acute and convalescent phases of COVID-19 were provided by collaborators in the United States, Italy and Spain. The repertoires were released in a freely available public database intended as a resource for research on the immune response to SARS-CoV-2. The dataset comprised deeply sampled blood TCRbeta repertoires from subjects exposed to, actively infected with, or recovered from COVID-19. The samples were drawn from the first 160 participants of the ongoing ImmuneRACE study and from roughly 1,300 subjects provided by 6 global collaborators. The prospective study material was composed of cDNA or gDNA derived from T cells, B-cell-depleted T cells, or PBMCs. Sample metadata almost always included a de-identified subject ID, COVID-19 status, age in years and sex. HLA class I and class II types, where available, came from metadata supplied by the sample provider rather than from assay-based typing. Beyond this particular receptor, the publication reports: Clinical and demographic metadata were provided uncurated, with the amount varying by source and participant.

TCRbeta CDR3 regions were amplified from genomic DNA using the immunoSEQ Assay, a bias-controlled multiplex PCR. On the study's bioinformatics: Within the assay, amplification of reference gene primers was used to estimate how many nucleated cells each sample contained. To quantify the absolute abundance of each unique TCRbeta CDR3 rearrangement, sequence reads were collapsed and filtered. For each sample, productive Simpson clonality was calculated as the square root of Simpson's diversity index across productive rearrangements. TCRdb obtained this table from immuneACCESS and retained in-frame rearrangements with V and J assigned. These tables miss some clones; where compared with another copy, unresolved V genes account for less than half of the shortfall, and the remainder is unexplained. The V and J calls and clone size are taken from that table; D and trimming were inferred from the DNA. Across this sample there are fewer than 200,000 clones, with approximately 84% seen only once. Of the sample, less than 9% is held by the ten largest clones.

V is shortened by 7 bases, J by 3 bases, and the region joining them spans 21 bases. As encoded in the germline V gene (reference sequence), CDR1 is LNHDA while CDR2 is SQIVND. The cysteine opens and the phenylalanine closes a CDR3 of 16 amino acids. The DNA shown is the 48-base CDR3, in frame from base 1. A second Seattle source provided samples from volunteer blood donors who had recovered from COVID-19. Each collaborating institution followed its own protocols to collect whole blood in K2EDTA tubes. For TCRbeta analysis, collaborators shipped samples in one of three forms: frozen whole blood, isolated PBMCs, or DNA extracted from either of those sample types. As for this clone: This clone's antigen is unknown. Base qualities were left out, and no much larger clone turns up one base away.

Sequences were obtained from peripheral blood. The receptor was isolated from a man aged 40-49 years who had recovered from COVID-19. The chain uses TRBV19 and TRBJ1-1; the D gene is perhaps TRBD1, from 5 matching bases. The sequenced DNA is TGTGCCAGTACCTCAGTAGGCAGGGCTGGGGACACTGAAGCTTTCTTT. The translation is CASTSVGRAGDTEAFF. The CDR3, completed at both ends by the reference TRBV19 and TRBJ1-1 genes, gives the full variable domain DGGITQSPKYLFRKEGQNVTLSCEQNLNHDAMYWYRQDPGQGLRLIYYSQIVNDFQKGDIAEGYSVSREKKESFPLTVTSAQKNPTAFYLCASTSVGRAGDTEAFFGQGTRLTVV.